This entry concerns a single T cell receptor beta chain. The data were produced by immunoSEQ multiplex PCR, yet TCRdb's version contains in-frame clones alone and is incomplete. The table records 130,000 to 150,000 clones, about 93% of them present only once. The entry originates in a study of control samples from healthy donors and cancer patients. The CDR3 covers 17 residues. The germline V gene has CDR1 SQVTM and CDR2 ANQGSEA. V lost 1 base to trimming and J lost 0 bases, with 13 bases between them. This receptor was obtained from a man in his fifties or sixties with colorectal cancer. The chain recombines TRBV29-1 with TRBJ2-6; D remains unclear. Sample: PBMCs. DNA of the CDR3: TGCAGCGTTGAAGTGCGGTCAGTAAGCTCTGGGGCCAACGTCCTGACTTTC. Amino acid sequence: CSVEVRSVSSGANVLTF. Looking up the rest from reference TRBV29-1 and TRBJ2-6 gives the full variable domain: SAVISQKPSRDICQRGTSLTIQCQVDSQVTMMFWYRQQPGQSLTLIATANQGSEATYESGFVIDKFPISRPNLTFSTLTVSNMSPEDSSIYLCSVEVRSVSSGANVLTFGAGSRLTVL.